The rows below give T cell receptor beta chains drawn from one sample of a study of blood T cell repertoires in COVID-19. TCRdb keeps only in-frame clones here, not all; method: immunoSEQ multiplex PCR. The sample yields 62,000 or so clones, 65% to 90% seen once. The material sequenced was peripheral blood. The receptor set was obtained from an older woman with acute or convalescent COVID-19. Each CDR3 is given with its conserved first and last residue. A D gene is named only where the DNA matches it firmly. Clone size appears in some rows only: once, few, many, or a class for an expanded clone.

V gene: TRBV14
J gene: TRBJ1-1
clone size: NA
D gene: TRBD1
CDR3 protein: CASSYHGVQGKGTEAFF
CDR3 DNA: TGTGCCAGCAGCTACCATGGGGTACAGGGGAAGGGCACTGAAGCTTTCTTT

V gene: TRBV30
J gene: TRBJ1-6
clone size: NA
D gene: NA
CDR3 protein: CAWKYTGMTNSPLHF
CDR3 DNA: TGTGCCTGGAAATACACCGGGATGACAAATTCACCCCTCCACTTT

V gene: TRBV29-1
J gene: TRBJ2-7
clone size: NA
D gene: TRBD2
CDR3 protein: CSVVTGTKQYEQYF
CDR3 DNA: TGCAGCGTGGTAACCGGGACTAAGCAATACGAGCAGTACTTC

V gene: TRBV7-2
J gene: TRBJ2-7
clone size: NA
D gene: NA
CDR3 protein: CASSARLGLYEQYF
CDR3 DNA: TGTGCCAGCAGCGCAAGACTAGGGCTCTACGAGCAGTACTTC

V gene: TRBV3-1/TRBV3-2
J gene: TRBJ1-2
clone size: NA
D gene: NA
CDR3 protein: CASSQVFRRGSIRLWGYTF
CDR3 DNA: TGTGCCAGCAGCCAAGTCTTCCGTAGGGGGTCCATCAGACTATGGGGCTACACCTTC

V gene: TRBV28
J gene: TRBJ1-1
clone size: NA
D gene: NA
CDR3 protein: CASSLVSRGEAFF
CDR3 DNA: TGTGCCAGCAGTTTAGTTAGCCGGGGTGAAGCTTTCTTT

V gene: TRBV7-9
J gene: TRBJ2-3
clone size: NA
D gene: NA
CDR3 protein: CASSLRGSTDTQYF
CDR3 DNA: TGTGCCAGCAGCTTAAGAGGTTCCACAGATACGCAGTATTTT

V gene: TRBV6-5
J gene: TRBJ2-7
clone size: NA
D gene: TRBD1
CDR3 protein: CASSYAGQGGYEQYF
CDR3 DNA: TGTGCCAGCAGTTACGCGGGACAGGGGGGATACGAGCAGTACTTC

V gene: TRBV3-1/TRBV3-2
J gene: TRBJ1-3
clone size: NA
D gene: NA
CDR3 protein: CASSPSGNTIYF
CDR3 DNA: TGTGCCAGCAGCCCGTCTGGAAACACCATATATTTT

V gene: TRBV6-5
J gene: TRBJ2-5
clone size: NA
D gene: TRBD2
CDR3 protein: CASGSSGGPGETQYF
CDR3 DNA: TGTGCCAGCGGCTCTAGCGGGGGGCCTGGGGAGACCCAGTACTTC

V gene: TRBV5-5
J gene: TRBJ2-2
clone size: NA
D gene: NA
CDR3 protein: CASSIILRENTGELFF
CDR3 DNA: TGTGCCAGCAGCATTATCCTCAGGGAGAACACCGGGGAGCTGTTTTTT

V gene: TRBV7-2
J gene: TRBJ2-3
clone size: NA
D gene: NA
CDR3 protein: CASSSHARIGADTQYF
CDR3 DNA: TGTGCCAGCAGCTCACACGCGCGTATCGGGGCAGATACGCAGTATTTT

V gene: TRBV18
J gene: TRBJ1-2
clone size: once
D gene: TRBD1
CDR3 protein: CASSPDRVTDYGYTF
CDR3 DNA: TGTGCCAGCTCACCTGACAGGGTAACCGACTATGGCTACACCTTC

V gene: TRBV4-1
J gene: TRBJ1-5
clone size: NA
D gene: NA
CDR3 protein: CASSQDSNQPQHF
CDR3 DNA: TGCGCCAGCAGCCAAGACAGTAATCAGCCCCAGCATTTT

V gene: TRBV6-2/TRBV6-3
J gene: TRBJ1-6
clone size: NA
D gene: TRBD1
CDR3 protein: CASSYGQVYNSPLHF
CDR3 DNA: TGTGCCAGCAGTTACGGACAGGTGTATAATTCACCCCTCCACTTT

V gene: TRBV11-2
J gene: TRBJ2-3
clone size: NA
D gene: NA
CDR3 protein: CASSLEFSSADTQYF
CDR3 DNA: TGTGCCAGCAGCTTAGAGTTCTCCAGCGCAGATACGCAGTATTTT

V gene: TRBV7-8
J gene: TRBJ1-2
clone size: NA
D gene: TRBD1
CDR3 protein: CASSLDRQGVTGGYTF
CDR3 DNA: TGTGCCAGCAGCTTAGATAGACAGGGGGTGACGGGTGGCTACACCTTC

V gene: TRBV28
J gene: TRBJ2-7
clone size: NA
D gene: NA
CDR3 protein: CASSSNGQIPSYEQYF
CDR3 DNA: TGTGCCAGCAGTTCGAACGGACAGATACCATCCTACGAGCAGTACTTC

V gene: TRBV19
J gene: TRBJ1-1
clone size: once
D gene: NA
CDR3 protein: CASSLGGNTEAFF
CDR3 DNA: TGTGCCAGTAGTCTCGGGGGTAACACTGAAGCTTTCTTT

V gene: TRBV7-9
J gene: TRBJ2-7
clone size: NA
D gene: NA
CDR3 protein: CASSNVLAEPQYF
CDR3 DNA: TGTGCCAGCAGTAACGTTTTAGCGGAGCCGCAGTACTTC

V gene: TRBV3-1/TRBV3-2
J gene: TRBJ1-1
clone size: NA
D gene: NA
CDR3 protein: CASSQVTVLGVFSEAFF
CDR3 DNA: TGTGCCAGCAGCCAAGTTACGGTTTTGGGAGTGTTCTCTGAAGCTTTCTTT

V gene: TRBV18
J gene: TRBJ1-4
clone size: once
D gene: TRBD1
CDR3 protein: CASSRESPGQGNEKLFF
CDR3 DNA: TGTGCCAGCTCTCGAGAATCCCCGGGACAGGGGAATGAAAAACTGTTTTTT

V gene: TRBV5-6
J gene: TRBJ2-2
clone size: NA
D gene: NA
CDR3 protein: CASSLLGAMGYTGELFF
CDR3 DNA: TGTGCCAGCAGCTTGTTGGGGGCAATGGGCTACACCGGGGAGCTGTTTTTT

V gene: TRBV11-2
J gene: TRBJ2-7
clone size: NA
D gene: TRBD1
CDR3 protein: CASSLRRQGSHEQYF
CDR3 DNA: TGTGCCAGCAGCTTACGGCGACAGGGTTCCCACGAGCAGTACTTC

V gene: TRBV7-6
J gene: TRBJ2-1
clone size: NA
D gene: TRBD2
CDR3 protein: CASSSVQTSGNNNEQFF
CDR3 DNA: TGTGCCAGCAGCTCGGTACAGACTAGCGGGAACAACAATGAGCAGTTCTTC

V gene: TRBV5-1
J gene: TRBJ2-1
clone size: NA
D gene: NA
CDR3 protein: CASSFRDFPNEQFF
CDR3 DNA: TGCGCCAGCAGCTTCCGGGACTTTCCCAATGAGCAGTTCTTC

V gene: TRBV30
J gene: TRBJ2-1
clone size: NA
D gene: TRBD1
CDR3 protein: CAWSVRLRGRYNEQFF
CDR3 DNA: TGTGCCTGGAGTGTACGGTTGAGGGGGCGTTACAATGAGCAGTTCTTC

V gene: TRBV4-2
J gene: TRBJ2-7
clone size: NA
D gene: NA
CDR3 protein: CASSQEVASLREQYF
CDR3 DNA: TGTGCCAGCAGCCAAGAGGTGGCTAGTCTTCGGGAGCAGTACTTC

V gene: TRBV6-5
J gene: TRBJ2-7
clone size: NA
D gene: TRBD1
CDR3 protein: CASSTNPGQYYEQYF
CDR3 DNA: TGTGCCAGCAGCACCAACCCGGGACAGTACTACGAGCAGTACTTC

V gene: TRBV2
J gene: TRBJ2-1
clone size: NA
D gene: TRBD2
CDR3 protein: CARPAGGSYNEQFF
CDR3 DNA: TGTGCCCGACCAGCGGGGGGATCCTACAATGAGCAGTTCTTC

V gene: TRBV19
J gene: TRBJ2-3
clone size: NA
D gene: NA
CDR3 protein: CASSWTDSTDTQYF
CDR3 DNA: TGTGCCAGTAGTTGGACAGATAGCACAGATACGCAGTATTTT

V gene: TRBV11-2
J gene: TRBJ2-3
clone size: NA
D gene: NA
CDR3 protein: CASSLSTDTQYF
CDR3 DNA: TGTGCCAGCAGCCTTAGCACAGATACGCAGTATTTT

V gene: TRBV28
J gene: TRBJ1-6
clone size: NA
D gene: TRBD1
CDR3 protein: CASSQRDRGQMALHF
CDR3 DNA: TGTGCCAGCAGTCAACGGGACAGGGGGCAGATGGCCCTCCACTTT

V gene: TRBV3-1/TRBV3-2
J gene: TRBJ2-1
clone size: NA
D gene: NA
CDR3 protein: CASSQGGSGTEQFF
CDR3 DNA: TGTGCCAGCAGCCAAGGGGGATCCGGGACAGAGCAGTTCTTC

V gene: TRBV11-3
J gene: TRBJ2-2
clone size: NA
D gene: NA
CDR3 protein: CASSLVRTGELFF
CDR3 DNA: TGTGCCAGCAGCTTAGTCCGTACCGGGGAGCTGTTTTTT

V gene: TRBV18
J gene: TRBJ2-7
clone size: NA
D gene: NA
CDR3 protein: CASSPNNYEQYF
CDR3 DNA: TGTGCCAGCTCACCGAACAACTACGAGCAGTACTTC

V gene: TRBV3-1/TRBV3-2
J gene: TRBJ1-2
clone size: NA
D gene: TRBD1
CDR3 protein: CASSRPGQGVYGYTF
CDR3 DNA: TGTGCCAGCAGTCGACCCGGACAGGGGGTCTATGGCTACACCTTC

V gene: TRBV5-5
J gene: TRBJ1-5
clone size: NA
D gene: TRBD1
CDR3 protein: CASSSDRVPQPQHF
CDR3 DNA: TGTGCCAGCAGCTCGGACAGGGTGCCCCAGCCCCAGCATTTT

V gene: TRBV4-2
J gene: TRBJ2-3
clone size: NA
D gene: TRBD2
CDR3 protein: CASSHHLAGGPIDTQYF
CDR3 DNA: TGTGCCAGCAGCCACCACCTAGCGGGGGGCCCTATAGATACGCAGTATTTT

V gene: TRBV19
J gene: TRBJ2-1
clone size: NA
D gene: TRBD2
CDR3 protein: CASSLRPSGGPSSYNEQFF
CDR3 DNA: TGTGCCAGTAGTCTCCGTCCTAGCGGGGGGCCGAGCTCCTACAATGAGCAGTTCTTC

V gene: TRBV30
J gene: TRBJ2-5
clone size: once
D gene: NA
CDR3 protein: CAWSVEAIRQETQYF
CDR3 DNA: TGTGCCTGGAGTGTCGAGGCGATTCGACAAGAGACCCAGTACTTC